These T cell receptor beta chains were read from a single sample in a study of memory CD4+ T cells and cytomegalovirus serostatus. Assay used: immunoSEQ multiplex PCR; TCRdb lists only in-frame clones, some missing. The profile shows around 45,000 clones, approximately 82% of them singletons. Sequencing input: memory CD4+ T cells from blood. These receptors all come from an adult in good health and CMV-seronegative. The CDR3 runs from the conserved cysteine through the conserved F or W. The order of the fields is V gene, clone size, CDR3 length, D gene, J gene, CDR3 DNA, CDR3 protein. A D gene is named only where the DNA matches it firmly. Only part of the rows carry a size: once, few, many, or a class if the clone is expanded.

>TRBV2|NA|12|NA|TRBJ1-1
TGTGCCAGCAGTGGACAGCCAACTGAAGCTTTCTTT
CASSGQPTEAFF
>TRBV5-4|NA|14|NA|TRBJ1-4
TGTGCCAGCAGCCCAGGGTCCGAGGGGGAAAAACTGTTTTTT
CASSPGSEGEKLFF
>TRBV29-1|NA|11|NA|TRBJ2-1
TGCAGCGTCCCACTATACAATGAGCAGTTCTTC
CSVPLYNEQFF
>TRBV11-2|NA|16|TRBD1|TRBJ2-7
TGTGCCAGCAGCCCCAGAGCTAGGCAGGGGGCCTACGAGCAGTACTTC
CASSPRARQGAYEQYF
>TRBV27|NA|16|TRBD2|TRBJ2-1
TGTGCCAGCAGTTCTCAGCGGGGGAGCTCCTACAATGAGCAGTTCTTC
CASSSQRGSSYNEQFF
>TRBV14|medium-sized|12|NA|TRBJ2-7
TGTGCCAGCAGCCAAGAGGCACAAGCGAAGTACTTC
CASSQEAQAKYF
>TRBV5-4|few|16|NA|TRBJ1-2
TGTGCCAGCAGCTCTGCGGGGGGGACCTCTTTCTATGGCTACACCTTC
CASSSAGGTSFYGYTF
>TRBV2|NA|11|NA|TRBJ2-7
TGTGCCAGCAGTGATTATGGCGAGCAGTACTTC
CASSDYGEQYF
>TRBV30|NA|14|NA|TRBJ1-5
TGTGCCTGGGGCCGGGACCTTAGCAATCAGCCCCAGCATTTT
CAWGRDLSNQPQHF
>TRBV2|NA|15|TRBD2|TRBJ2-5
TGTGCCAGCAGTGAGAGGCGGGGGGGCCTCGAGACCCAGTACTTC
CASSERRGGLETQYF
>TRBV28|few|14|TRBD1|TRBJ1-1
TGTGCCAGCAGTGGTCCCGGGACAGGGACTGAAGCTTTCTTT
CASSGPGTGTEAFF
>TRBV11-2|NA|14|NA|TRBJ2-3
TGTGCCAGCAGACCCGGGCGGTCCACAGATACGCAGTATTTT
CASRPGRSTDTQYF
>TRBV1|NA|14|NA|TRBJ2-1
TGCACCAGCAGCCAAGAGAGGCGCGACAATGAGCAGTTCTTC
CTSSQERRDNEQFF
>TRBV27|NA|15|TRBD1|TRBJ1-4
TGTGCCAGCAGTTTATTGGGGACAGGGACTGAAAAACTGTTTTTT
CASSLLGTGTEKLFF